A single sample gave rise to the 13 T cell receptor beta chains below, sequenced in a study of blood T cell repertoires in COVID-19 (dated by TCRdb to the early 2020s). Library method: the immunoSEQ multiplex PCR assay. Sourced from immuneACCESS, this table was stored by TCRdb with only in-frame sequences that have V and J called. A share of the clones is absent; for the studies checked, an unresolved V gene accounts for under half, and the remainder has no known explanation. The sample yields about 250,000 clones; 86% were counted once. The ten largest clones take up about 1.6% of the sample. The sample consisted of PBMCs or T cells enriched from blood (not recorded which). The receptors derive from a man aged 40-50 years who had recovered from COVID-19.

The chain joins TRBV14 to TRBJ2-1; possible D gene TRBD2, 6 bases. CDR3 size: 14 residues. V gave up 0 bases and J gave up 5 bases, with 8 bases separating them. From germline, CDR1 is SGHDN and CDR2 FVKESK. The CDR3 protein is CASSQDGGDNEQFF. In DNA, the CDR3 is TGTGCCAGCAGCCAAGACGGGGGAGACAATGAGCAGTTCTTC.

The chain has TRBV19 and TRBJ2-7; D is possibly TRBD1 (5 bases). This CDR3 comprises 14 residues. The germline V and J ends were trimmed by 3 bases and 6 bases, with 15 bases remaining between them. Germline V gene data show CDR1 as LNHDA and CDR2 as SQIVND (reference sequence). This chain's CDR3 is CASSIQGTTGEQYF. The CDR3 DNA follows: TGTGCCAGTAGTATTCAGGGTACGACGGGCGAGCAGTACTTC.

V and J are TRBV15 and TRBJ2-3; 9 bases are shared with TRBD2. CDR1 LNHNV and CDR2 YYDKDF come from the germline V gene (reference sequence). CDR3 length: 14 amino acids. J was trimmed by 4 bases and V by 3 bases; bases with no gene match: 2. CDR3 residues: CATSRGLAPDTQYF. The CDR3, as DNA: TGTGCCACCAGCAGGGGACTAGCTCCAGATACGCAGTATTTT.

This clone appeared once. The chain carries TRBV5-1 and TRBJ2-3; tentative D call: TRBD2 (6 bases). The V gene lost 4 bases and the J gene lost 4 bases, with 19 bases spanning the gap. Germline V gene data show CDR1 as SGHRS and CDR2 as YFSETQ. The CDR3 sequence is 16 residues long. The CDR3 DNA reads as TGCGCCAGCAGCCCCTCCTTGAATGCGGGGTCAGATACGCAGTATTTT. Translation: CASSPSLNAGSDTQYF.

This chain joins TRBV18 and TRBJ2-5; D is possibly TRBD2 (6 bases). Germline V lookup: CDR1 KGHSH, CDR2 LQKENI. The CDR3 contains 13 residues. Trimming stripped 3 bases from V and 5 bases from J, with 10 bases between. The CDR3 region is CASSPGRDETQYF. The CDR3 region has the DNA TGTGCCAGCTCACCTGGGCGGGATGAGACCCAGTACTTC.

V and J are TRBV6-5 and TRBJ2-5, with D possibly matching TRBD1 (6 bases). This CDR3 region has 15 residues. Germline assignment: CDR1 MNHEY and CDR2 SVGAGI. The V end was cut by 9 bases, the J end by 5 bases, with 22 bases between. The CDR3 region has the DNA TGTGCCAGGGACAGAAGACTACCTGGGGGCGAGACCCAGTACTTC. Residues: CARDRRLPGGETQYF.

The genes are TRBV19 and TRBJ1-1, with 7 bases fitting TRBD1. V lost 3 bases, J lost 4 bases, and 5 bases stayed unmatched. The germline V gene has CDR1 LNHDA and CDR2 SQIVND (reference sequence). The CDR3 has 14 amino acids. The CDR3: CASSIGDRSTEAFF. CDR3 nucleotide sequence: TGTGCCAGTAGTATCGGGGACAGATCCACTGAAGCTTTCTTT.

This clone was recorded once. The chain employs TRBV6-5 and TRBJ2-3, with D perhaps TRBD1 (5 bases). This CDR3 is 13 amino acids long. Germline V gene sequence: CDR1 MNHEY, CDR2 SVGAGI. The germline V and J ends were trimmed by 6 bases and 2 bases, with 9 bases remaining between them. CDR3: CASRKGSTDTQYF. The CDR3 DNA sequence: TGTGCCAGCAGAAAGGGGTCCACAGATACGCAGTATTTT.

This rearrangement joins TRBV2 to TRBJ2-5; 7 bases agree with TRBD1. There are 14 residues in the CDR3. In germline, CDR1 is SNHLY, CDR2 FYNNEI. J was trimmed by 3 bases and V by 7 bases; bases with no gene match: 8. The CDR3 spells CASNVVGQEETQYF. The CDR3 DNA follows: TGTGCCAGCAACGTCGTAGGACAGGAAGAGACCCAGTACTTC.

CDR3 sequence (DNA): TGTGCCAGCAGCCCCACAGGAAAAGGCTCACCCCTCCACTTT. Amino acid sequence: CASSPTGKGSPLHF. The chain links TRBV6-5 to TRBJ1-6; weak D call: TRBD1 (5 bases). Trimming shortened V by 6 bases and J by 10 bases, and 16 bases separated the two germline ends. This CDR3 contains 14 residues. Germline loops: CDR1 MNHEY, CDR2 SVGAGI.

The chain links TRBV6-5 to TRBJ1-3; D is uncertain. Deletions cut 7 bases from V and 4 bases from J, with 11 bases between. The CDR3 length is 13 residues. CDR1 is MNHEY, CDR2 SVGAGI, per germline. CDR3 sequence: CASTSQRGNTIYF. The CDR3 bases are TGTGCCAGCACCTCCCAGCGGGGAAACACCATATATTTT.

The CDR3, as DNA: TGTGCCAGTAACAGGCAGGGCGACCGCGAGCAGTACTTC. Amino acids: CASNRQGDREQYF. The rearrangement uses TRBV19 and TRBJ2-7; tentatively, D is TRBD1 (5 bases). This CDR3 has 13 residues. Trimming removed 7 bases from V and 6 bases from J, with 16 bases in between. Germline assignment: CDR1 LNHDA and CDR2 SQIVND (reference sequence).

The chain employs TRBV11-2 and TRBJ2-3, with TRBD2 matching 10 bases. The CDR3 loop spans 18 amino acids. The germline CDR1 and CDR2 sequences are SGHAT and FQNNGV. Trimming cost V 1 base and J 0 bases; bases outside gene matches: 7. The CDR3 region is CASSLVWTSGLSTDTQYF. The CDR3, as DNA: TGTGCCAGCAGCTTAGTGTGGACTAGCGGACTTAGCACAGATACGCAGTATTTT.